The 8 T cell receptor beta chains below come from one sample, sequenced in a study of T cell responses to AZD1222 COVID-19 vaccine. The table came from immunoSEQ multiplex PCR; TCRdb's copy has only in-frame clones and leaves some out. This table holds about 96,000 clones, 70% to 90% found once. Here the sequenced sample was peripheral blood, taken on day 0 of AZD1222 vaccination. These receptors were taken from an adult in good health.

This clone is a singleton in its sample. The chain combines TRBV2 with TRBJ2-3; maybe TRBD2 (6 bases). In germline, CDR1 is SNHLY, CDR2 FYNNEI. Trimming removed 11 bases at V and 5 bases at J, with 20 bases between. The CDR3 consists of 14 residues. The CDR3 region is CAGQGQLGGDTQYF. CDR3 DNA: TGTGCCGGGCAGGGTCAGCTCGGGGGAGATACGCAGTATTTT.

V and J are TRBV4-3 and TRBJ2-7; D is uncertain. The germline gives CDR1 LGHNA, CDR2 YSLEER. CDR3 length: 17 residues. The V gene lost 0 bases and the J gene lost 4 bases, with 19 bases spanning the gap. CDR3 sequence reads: CASSQDFTGHLPYEQYF. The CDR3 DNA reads TGCGCCAGCAGCCAAGATTTCACCGGCCACCTCCCTTACGAGCAGTACTTC.

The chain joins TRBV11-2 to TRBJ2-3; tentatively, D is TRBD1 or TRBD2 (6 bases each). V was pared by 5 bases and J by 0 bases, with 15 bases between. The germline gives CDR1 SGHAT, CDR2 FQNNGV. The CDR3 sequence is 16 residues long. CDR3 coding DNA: TGTGCCAGCAGCGGCTTAGGGGGGCCGAGCACAGATACGCAGTATTTT. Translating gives CASSGLGGPSTDTQYF.

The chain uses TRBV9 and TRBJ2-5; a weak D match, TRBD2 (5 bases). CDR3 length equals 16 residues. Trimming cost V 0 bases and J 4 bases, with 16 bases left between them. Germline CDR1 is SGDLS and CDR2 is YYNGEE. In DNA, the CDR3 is TGTGCCAGCAGCGTAGGGGAGTCGAACCGGGGAGAGACCCAGTACTTC. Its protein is CASSVGESNRGETQYF.

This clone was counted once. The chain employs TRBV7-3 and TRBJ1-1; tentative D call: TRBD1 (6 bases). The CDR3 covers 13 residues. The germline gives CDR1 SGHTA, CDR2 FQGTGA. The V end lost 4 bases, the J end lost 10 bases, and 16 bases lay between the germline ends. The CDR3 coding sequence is TGTGCCAGCAGCTCTGGGACATTGAGGGGAGCTTTCTTT. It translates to CASSSGTLRGAFF. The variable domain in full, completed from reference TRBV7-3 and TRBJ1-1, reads GAGVSQTPSNKVTEKGKYVELRCDPISGHTALYWYRQSLGQGPEFLIYFQGTGAADDSGLPNDRFFAVRPEGSVSTLKIQRTERGDSAVYLCASSSGTLRGAFFGQGTRLTVV.

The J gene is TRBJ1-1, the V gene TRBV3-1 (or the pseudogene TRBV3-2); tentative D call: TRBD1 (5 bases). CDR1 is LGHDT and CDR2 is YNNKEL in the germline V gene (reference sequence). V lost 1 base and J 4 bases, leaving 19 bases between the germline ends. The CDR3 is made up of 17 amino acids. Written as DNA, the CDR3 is TGTGCCAGCAGCCAAGTTTATATTCAGGGTTCCGGCACTGAAGCTTTCTTT. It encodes CASSQVYIQGSGTEAFF.

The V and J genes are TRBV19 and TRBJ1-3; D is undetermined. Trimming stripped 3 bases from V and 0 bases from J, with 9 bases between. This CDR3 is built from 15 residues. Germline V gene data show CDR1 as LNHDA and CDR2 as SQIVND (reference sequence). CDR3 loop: CASSIRRISGNTIYF. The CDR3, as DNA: TGTGCCAGTAGTATCCGGCGGATCTCTGGAAACACCATATATTTT. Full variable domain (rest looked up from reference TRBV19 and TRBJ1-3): DGGITQSPKYLFRKEGQNVTLSCEQNLNHDAMYWYRQDPGQGLRLIYYSQIVNDFQKGDIAEGYSVSREKKESFPLTVTSAQKNPTAFYLCASSIRRISGNTIYFGEGSWLTVV.

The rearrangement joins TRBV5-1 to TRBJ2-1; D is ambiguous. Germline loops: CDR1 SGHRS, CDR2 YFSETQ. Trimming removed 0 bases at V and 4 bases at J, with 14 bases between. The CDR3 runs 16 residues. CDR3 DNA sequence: TGCGCCAGCAGCTTGGGGGCGAGTGGTGATTACAATGAGCAGTTCTTC. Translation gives CASSLGASGDYNEQFF.